This is a list of T cell receptor beta chains from one sample in a study of Ad26.COV2.S vaccination and SARS-CoV-2 variants. The protocol was immunoSEQ multiplex PCR, while the TCRdb copy is restricted to in-frame clones and leaves out a portion. Here the sample spans about 350,000 clones, around 83% being singletons. Sequenced here: peripheral blood, sampled in a trial of Ad26.COV2.S vaccine versus placebo. These receptors all come from a person between 18 and 59 years old who received the Ad26.COV2.S COVID-19 vaccine or a placebo. Each CDR3 is given with its conserved first and last residue. A D gene is named only where the DNA matches it firmly. Where a row states a size, it is once, few, many or the class of an expanded clone; other rows omit it.

>TRBJ1-2|TRBV6-2/TRBV6-3|-|11|-
CASSYSYGYTF
TGTGCCAGCAGTTATTCCTATGGCTACACCTTC
>TRBJ2-1|TRBV28|-|14|-
CASSLEGFENEQFF
TGTGCCAGCAGTTTGGAGGGGTTTGAGAATGAGCAGTTCTTC
>TRBJ1-5|TRBV19|-|15|-
CASSKPDPRSQPQHF
TGTGCCAGTAGTAAGCCAGACCCCAGGAGTCAGCCCCAGCATTTT
>TRBJ1-6|TRBV12-3/TRBV12-4|-|13|-
CATSPSYNSPLHF
TGTGCCACATCACCCTCCTATAATTCACCCCTCCACTTT
>TRBJ2-3|TRBV19|TRBD1|13|-
CASSTGTADTQYF
TGTGCCAGTAGTACTGGGACAGCAGATACGCAGTATTTT
>TRBJ2-5|TRBV11-2|-|18|-
CASSLEIPGPRGGETQYF
TGTGCCAGCAGCTTAGAAATCCCTGGCCCCCGAGGGGGAGAGACCCAGTACTTC
>TRBJ2-2|TRBV30|-|13|-
CAWSQQHTGELFF
TGTGCCTGGAGTCAGCAGCACACCGGGGAGCTGTTTTTT
>TRBJ2-3|TRBV5-1|-|14|-
CASSLATLTDTQYF
TGCGCCAGCAGCTTGGCTACCCTCACAGATACGCAGTATTTT
>TRBJ2-5|TRBV18|-|17|once
CASSQPKTGAHQETQYF
TGTGCCAGCTCACAACCAAAAACCGGGGCTCACCAAGAGACCCAGTACTTC
>TRBJ2-7|TRBV7-8|TRBD1|14|-
CASSLVGTGYEQYF
TGTGCCAGCAGCTTAGTAGGGACAGGGTACGAGCAGTACTTC
>TRBJ1-4|TRBV28|TRBD1|18|-
CASSRISPRQGLSEKLFF
TGTGCCAGCAGTCGAATTTCCCCTCGACAGGGTCTATCCGAAAAACTGTTTTTT
>TRBJ1-4|TRBV3-1/TRBV3-2|-|15|-
CASSQVWGANEKLFF
TGTGCCAGCAGCCAAGTTTGGGGAGCTAATGAAAAACTGTTTTTT
>TRBJ2-7|TRBV20-1|TRBD2|15|-
CSASVNAGGHYEQYF
TGCAGTGCTAGTGTCAACGCGGGGGGGCACTACGAGCAGTACTTC
>TRBJ2-7|TRBV18|-|14|-
CASSPPAGNYEQYF
TGTGCCAGCTCACCACCCGCAGGGAACTACGAGCAGTACTTC
>TRBJ2-3|TRBV6-5|-|12|once
CASHRGTDTQYF
TGTGCCTCCCACAGGGGCACAGATACGCAGTATTTT
>TRBJ2-3|TRBV6-5|TRBD1|12|-
CACAGGTDTQYF
TGTGCGTGTGCAGGGGGAACAGATACGCAGTATTTT
>TRBJ2-1|TRBV27|TRBD1|16|-
CASSPEQGALYNEQFF
TGTGCCAGCAGTCCTGAACAGGGGGCGTTGTACAATGAGCAGTTCTTC
>TRBJ2-7|TRBV10-3|-|14|-
CAISEPSGTYEQYF
TGTGCCATCAGTGAGCCGTCAGGGACCTACGAGCAGTACTTC
>TRBJ2-2|TRBV11-3|-|15|-
CASSLDSSWTGELFF
TGTGCCAGCAGCTTAGATTCTAGTTGGACCGGGGAGCTGTTTTTT
>TRBJ1-5|TRBV4-3|-|17|-
CASSQDLGRGSNQPQHF
TGCGCCAGCAGCCAAGATCTGGGCCGGGGGAGCAATCAGCCCCAGCATTTT
>TRBJ2-2|TRBV13|TRBD2|15|-
CASRRWGGNTGELFF
TGTGCCAGCAGGCGCTGGGGGGGGAACACCGGGGAGCTGTTTTTT
>TRBJ2-7|TRBV9|-|15|-
CASSVDGRIMYEQYF
TGTGCCAGCAGCGTAGACGGGAGAATTATGTACGAGCAGTACTTC
>TRBJ2-5|TRBV6-2/TRBV6-3|-|11|-
CASSRQETQYF
TGTGCCAGCAGTCGTCAAGAGACCCAGTACTTC
>TRBJ1-1|TRBV5-1|-|15|-
CASSLDRTSSTEAFF
TGCGCCAGCAGCCTCGACAGGACCTCAAGCACTGAAGCTTTCTTT
>TRBJ2-1|TRBV6-5|TRBD2|16|-
CASSYSGGGAYNEQFF
TGTGCCAGCAGTTACTCTGGCGGGGGGGCCTACAATGAGCAGTTCTTC
>TRBJ2-2|TRBV5-1|TRBD2|17|-
CASSSGLAGGGTGELFF
TGCGCCAGCAGCTCGGGACTAGCGGGAGGTGGCACCGGGGAGCTGTTTTTT
>TRBJ2-1|TRBV14|-|12|-
CASSRGRNEQFF
TGTGCCAGCAGCCGGGGCCGGAATGAGCAGTTCTTC
>TRBJ1-1|TRBV5-1|TRBD1|14|few
CASSGQGGNTEAFF
TGCGCCAGCAGCGGACAGGGGGGAAATACTGAAGCTTTCTTT
>TRBJ2-3|TRBV11-3|-|17|-
CASSLDSRLSGTDTQYF
TGTGCCAGCAGCTTAGATTCCCGGCTCTCCGGCACAGATACGCAGTATTTT
>TRBJ2-1|TRBV3-1/TRBV3-2|TRBD2|17|-
CASSQESGGLAENEQFF
TGTGCCAGCAGCCAAGAATCGGGGGGGCTAGCTGAGAATGAGCAGTTCTTC
>TRBJ2-5|TRBV7-2|-|14|-
CASSLRGSAETQYF
TGTGCCAGCAGCTTGAGGGGGAGCGCAGAGACCCAGTACTTC
>TRBJ2-3|TRBV9|-|12|-
CASSDESDTQYF
TGTGCCAGCAGCGACGAATCAGATACGCAGTATTTT
>TRBJ2-5|TRBV2|TRBD2|15|-
CASRAGTSGEQTQYF
TGTGCCAGCAGAGCCGGGACTAGCGGCGAACAGACCCAGTACTTC
>TRBJ2-7|TRBV11-3|-|9|-
CASSARSYF
TGTGCCAGCAGCGCGAGGTCGTACTTC
>TRBJ2-3|TRBV18|-|14|-
CASSPSVSTDTQYF
TGTGCCAGCTCACCATCGGTCTCCACAGATACGCAGTATTTT
>TRBJ2-2|TRBV11-2|-|16|-
CASSPPSQGGPGELFF
TGTGCCAGCAGCCCTCCGTCCCAGGGGGGTCCTGGGGAGCTGTTTTTT
>TRBJ2-6|TRBV18|TRBD1|18|once
CASSPPGQGATGANVLTF
TGTGCCAGCTCACCACCGGGACAGGGGGCTACCGGGGCCAACGTCCTGACTTTC
>TRBJ2-7|TRBV10-3|TRBD2|14|once
CAISAASGGYEQYF
TGTGCCATCAGTGCCGCTAGCGGGGGTTACGAGCAGTACTTC
>TRBJ2-1|TRBV6-2/TRBV6-3|TRBD2|17|-
CASSYFSSGGAGNEQFF
TGTGCCAGCAGTTACTTTTCCAGCGGGGGGGCTGGCAATGAGCAGTTCTTC
>TRBJ2-7|TRBV30|-|11|-
CAWSAYGEQYF
TGTGCCTGGAGTGCTTACGGGGAGCAGTACTTC
>TRBJ1-1|TRBV28|-|17|-
CASTPGGGPGGGTEAFF
TGTGCCAGCACCCCTGGCGGGGGACCCGGGGGGGGCACTGAAGCTTTCTTT
>TRBJ1-2|TRBV19|TRBD1|16|-
CASSGTEFTFNYGYTF
TGTGCCAGTTCCGGGACAGAATTTACCTTTAACTATGGCTACACCTTC
>TRBJ2-7|TRBV9|TRBD1|15|few
CASSVVTGSSYEQYF
TGTGCCAGCAGCGTAGTGACAGGGAGCTCCTACGAGCAGTACTTC
>TRBJ1-5|TRBV20-1|TRBD1|14|few
CSASLGQGGQPQHF
TGCAGTGCTAGTCTCGGACAGGGGGGTCAGCCCCAGCATTTT
>TRBJ2-5|TRBV29-1|-|9|-
CTSGETQYF
TGCACCTCAGGGGAGACCCAGTACTTC
>TRBJ2-7|TRBV5-4|-|12|-
CASSLLGSEQYF
TGTGCCAGCAGCTTGTTAGGTTCCGAGCAGTACTTC
>TRBJ1-2|TRBV18|-|16|-
CASSPLPRDKSGGYTF
TGTGCCAGCTCACCACTTCCACGGGACAAAAGCGGTGGCTACACCTTC
>TRBJ2-7|TRBV6-2/TRBV6-3|-|15|-
CASSYLAGRTYEQYF
TGTGCCAGCAGTTACCTCGCAGGGCGAACCTACGAGCAGTACTTC
>TRBJ2-7|TRBV15|TRBD2|15|-
CATSREASGWYEQYF
TGTGCCACCAGCAGAGAGGCTAGCGGCTGGTACGAGCAGTACTTC
>TRBJ1-2|TRBV6-6|-|14|-
CASNSPGLDYGYTF
TGTGCCAGTAATAGTCCGGGCCTCGACTATGGCTACACCTTC